The rows below give T cell receptor beta chains drawn from one sample of a study of cytomegalovirus exposure and HLA in healthy donors. Profiling relied on immunoSEQ multiplex PCR, and the TCRdb table lists in-frame clones only, not all of them. The table shows about 180,000 clones, with 80% to 90% occurring only once. Sequencing input: PBMCs. Every receptor here comes from a girl under 10 years old in good health and CMV-seropositive. CDR3s include the opening cysteine and the closing phenylalanine or tryptophan. A D gene is named only where the DNA matches it firmly. Only part of the rows carry a size: once, few, many, or a class if the clone is expanded.

j_call: TRBJ2-3; v_call: TRBV27; clone_size: NA; d_call: TRBD1; cdr3_aa: CASGSGTAPDTQYF; cdr3_nt: TGTGCCAGCGGGTCCGGGACAGCCCCAGATACGCAGTATTTT
j_call: TRBJ1-2; v_call: TRBV28; clone_size: NA; d_call: TRBD1; cdr3_aa: CASSPPVGVVATGRREGYTF; cdr3_nt: TGTGCCAGCAGTCCACCCGTGGGGGTTGTCGCGACAGGGAGAAGGGAAGGCTACACCTTC
j_call: TRBJ1-4; v_call: TRBV5-1; clone_size: NA; d_call: TRBD1; cdr3_aa: CASSSRDRARGEKLFF; cdr3_nt: TGCGCCAGCAGCTCACGGGACAGGGCCCGGGGAGAAAAACTGTTTTTT
j_call: TRBJ2-2; v_call: TRBV27; clone_size: NA; d_call: TRBD1; cdr3_aa: CASSTRTGRGTGELFF; cdr3_nt: TGTGCCAGCAGCACCAGGACAGGACGTGGTACCGGGGAGCTGTTTTTT
j_call: TRBJ1-1; v_call: TRBV5-4; clone_size: NA; d_call: NA; cdr3_aa: CASSLVGARPTEAFF; cdr3_nt: TGTGCCAGCAGCTTGGTGGGGGCGCGGCCCACTGAAGCTTTCTTT
j_call: TRBJ1-2; v_call: TRBV28; clone_size: NA; d_call: NA; cdr3_aa: CASSLSASYGYTF; cdr3_nt: TGTGCCAGCAGTTTATCAGCGAGCTATGGCTACACCTTC
j_call: TRBJ1-1; v_call: TRBV7-7; clone_size: NA; d_call: TRBD1; cdr3_aa: CASSPLGTGVTEAFF; cdr3_nt: TGTGCCAGCAGCCCTCTAGGGACAGGGGTCACTGAAGCTTTCTTT
j_call: TRBJ2-7; v_call: TRBV4-1; clone_size: NA; d_call: TRBD2; cdr3_aa: CASSQEDGLAGDFEYEQYF; cdr3_nt: TGCGCCAGCAGCCAAGAGGACGGACTAGCGGGAGATTTTGAGTACGAGCAGTACTTC
j_call: TRBJ1-2; v_call: TRBV30; clone_size: NA; d_call: NA; cdr3_aa: CAWSVSLRAHYGYTF; cdr3_nt: TGTGCCTGGAGTGTATCCCTGAGGGCCCACTATGGCTACACCTTC
j_call: TRBJ2-3; v_call: TRBV7-2; clone_size: once; d_call: TRBD2; cdr3_aa: CASSLAPGLAGNTDTQYF; cdr3_nt: TGTGCCAGCAGCTTAGCCCCCGGACTAGCGGGGAACACAGATACGCAGTATTTT
j_call: TRBJ2-1; v_call: TRBV4-1; clone_size: NA; d_call: NA; cdr3_aa: CASSPLGTSQNNEQFF; cdr3_nt: TGCGCCAGCAGCCCCCTGGGGACAAGTCAAAACAATGAGCAGTTCTTC
j_call: TRBJ1-2; v_call: TRBV7-9; clone_size: NA; d_call: TRBD1; cdr3_aa: CASSPPGTVGYGYTF; cdr3_nt: TGTGCCAGCAGCCCCCCCGGGACAGTCGGGTATGGCTACACCTTC
j_call: TRBJ1-6; v_call: TRBV7-6; clone_size: NA; d_call: NA; cdr3_aa: CASSFTLRAGNSPLHF; cdr3_nt: TGTGCCAGCAGCTTCACGCTCAGGGCGGGGAATTCACCCCTCCACTTT
j_call: TRBJ1-5; v_call: TRBV28; clone_size: NA; d_call: NA; cdr3_aa: CASSSPGQNQPQHF; cdr3_nt: TGTGCCAGCAGTTCCCCGGGACAAAATCAGCCCCAGCATTTT
j_call: TRBJ2-7; v_call: TRBV15; clone_size: NA; d_call: TRBD1; cdr3_aa: CATSEAKQGFEQYF; cdr3_nt: TGTGCCACCAGCGAGGCAAAACAGGGGTTCGAGCAGTACTTC
j_call: TRBJ1-2; v_call: TRBV7-8; clone_size: NA; d_call: TRBD1; cdr3_aa: CASSLASGTGPTNYGYTF; cdr3_nt: TGTGCCAGCAGCTTAGCGAGCGGGACAGGGCCCACGAACTATGGCTACACCTTC
j_call: TRBJ1-5; v_call: TRBV28; clone_size: NA; d_call: TRBD1; cdr3_aa: CASSLWDRANQPQHF; cdr3_nt: TGTGCCAGCAGTTTATGGGACAGGGCCAATCAGCCCCAGCATTTT
j_call: TRBJ2-1; v_call: TRBV29-1; clone_size: NA; d_call: TRBD2; cdr3_aa: CSADTGLDNEQFF; cdr3_nt: TGCAGCGCAGATACGGGACTAGACAATGAGCAGTTCTTC
j_call: TRBJ1-3; v_call: TRBV28; clone_size: NA; d_call: TRBD1; cdr3_aa: CASIRRQGISGNTIYF; cdr3_nt: TGTGCCAGCATCCGCAGACAGGGGATCTCTGGAAACACCATATATTTT
j_call: TRBJ2-7; v_call: TRBV5-8; clone_size: NA; d_call: NA; cdr3_aa: CASSFYRGDRDEQYF; cdr3_nt: TGTGCCAGCAGCTTCTACCGGGGTGATAGGGACGAGCAGTACTTC
j_call: TRBJ2-7; v_call: TRBV5-1; clone_size: NA; d_call: TRBD1; cdr3_aa: CASSGRGPATSYEQYF; cdr3_nt: TGCGCCAGCAGCGGCAGGGGGCCCGCCACCTCCTACGAGCAGTACTTC
j_call: TRBJ2-7; v_call: TRBV5-1; clone_size: NA; d_call: TRBD1; cdr3_aa: CASSLRQGAYEQYF; cdr3_nt: TGCGCCAGCAGCTTAAGACAGGGGGCCTACGAGCAGTACTTC
j_call: TRBJ2-2; v_call: TRBV7-3; clone_size: NA; d_call: TRBD1; cdr3_aa: CATGTGPGELFF; cdr3_nt: TGTGCCACCGGGACAGGGCCCGGGGAGCTGTTTTTT
j_call: TRBJ1-1; v_call: TRBV29-1; clone_size: NA; d_call: NA; cdr3_aa: CSVEGGSHTEAFF; cdr3_nt: TGCAGCGTTGAGGGCGGGTCTCACACTGAAGCTTTCTTT
j_call: TRBJ1-5; v_call: TRBV5-8; clone_size: NA; d_call: NA; cdr3_aa: CASSFWQFISNQPQHF; cdr3_nt: TGTGCCAGCAGCTTTTGGCAGTTTATTAGCAATCAGCCCCAGCATTTT
j_call: TRBJ2-7; v_call: TRBV7-2; clone_size: NA; d_call: TRBD2; cdr3_aa: CASSLTSGDSYEQYF; cdr3_nt: TGTGCCAGCAGCCTGACTAGCGGAGACTCCTACGAGCAGTACTTC
j_call: TRBJ1-5; v_call: TRBV10-3; clone_size: NA; d_call: TRBD1; cdr3_aa: CAIRGTEINQPQHF; cdr3_nt: TGTGCCATCAGGGGGACAGAAATAAATCAGCCCCAGCATTTT
j_call: TRBJ2-3; v_call: TRBV10-1; clone_size: NA; d_call: TRBD1; cdr3_aa: CATQGEFGTDTQYF; cdr3_nt: TGCGCCACCCAGGGGGAGTTTGGCACAGATACGCAGTATTTT
j_call: TRBJ1-1; v_call: TRBV2; clone_size: few; d_call: TRBD1; cdr3_aa: CASSAQGADTEAFF; cdr3_nt: TGTGCCAGCAGTGCACAGGGGGCAGACACTGAAGCTTTCTTT
j_call: TRBJ2-1; v_call: TRBV5-1; clone_size: NA; d_call: TRBD2; cdr3_aa: CASSLLGGASGVGEQFF; cdr3_nt: TGCGCCAGCAGCTTGCTCGGCGGGGCTAGCGGGGTCGGTGAGCAGTTCTTC
j_call: TRBJ1-2; v_call: TRBV15; clone_size: few; d_call: NA; cdr3_aa: CATRSIGANYGYTF; cdr3_nt: TGTGCCACCAGAAGTATAGGGGCAAACTATGGCTACACCTTC
j_call: TRBJ1-2; v_call: TRBV27; clone_size: NA; d_call: NA; cdr3_aa: CASSLSTRVLSGGYTF; cdr3_nt: TGTGCCAGCAGTTTATCTACCAGGGTGCTTAGTGGGGGCTACACCTTC
j_call: TRBJ1-5; v_call: TRBV27; clone_size: NA; d_call: TRBD1; cdr3_aa: CASSSGGGQPQHF; cdr3_nt: TGTGCCAGCAGTTCAGGGGGCGGTCAGCCCCAGCATTTT
j_call: TRBJ1-2; v_call: TRBV27; clone_size: once; d_call: TRBD1; cdr3_aa: CASSFQGAGYTF; cdr3_nt: TGTGCCAGCAGTTTCCAGGGGGCCGGCTACACCTTC
j_call: TRBJ2-7; v_call: TRBV7-9; clone_size: NA; d_call: NA; cdr3_aa: CSSSLGLAHYEQYF; cdr3_nt: TGTTCCAGCAGCTTAGGTCTGGCTCACTACGAGCAGTACTTC
j_call: TRBJ1-3; v_call: TRBV9; clone_size: NA; d_call: TRBD1; cdr3_aa: CASSAGGEGNTIYF; cdr3_nt: TGTGCCAGCAGCGCAGGGGGCGAGGGAAACACCATATATTTT
j_call: TRBJ2-2; v_call: TRBV4-1; clone_size: NA; d_call: TRBD2; cdr3_aa: CASSQDGGGAGGRTGELFF; cdr3_nt: TGCGCCAGCAGCCAAGATGGGGGGGGAGCGGGGGGGCGCACCGGGGAGCTGTTTTTT
j_call: TRBJ2-5; v_call: TRBV30; clone_size: NA; d_call: TRBD1; cdr3_aa: CAWSRDRGQETQYF; cdr3_nt: TGTGCCTGGAGTAGGGACAGGGGCCAAGAGACCCAGTACTTC
j_call: TRBJ1-5; v_call: TRBV27; clone_size: NA; d_call: TRBD1; cdr3_aa: CASGGQYSNQPQHF; cdr3_nt: TGTGCCAGCGGGGGACAGTATAGCAATCAGCCCCAGCATTTT
j_call: TRBJ2-7; v_call: TRBV5-1; clone_size: NA; d_call: TRBD2; cdr3_aa: CASSLSPSGTYEQYF; cdr3_nt: TGCGCCAGCAGCTTGTCACCTAGCGGAACCTACGAGCAGTACTTC
j_call: TRBJ2-3; v_call: TRBV12-5; clone_size: NA; d_call: NA; cdr3_aa: CASGKGDTDTQYF; cdr3_nt: TGTGCTAGTGGTAAAGGGGACACAGATACGCAGTATTTT
j_call: TRBJ2-2; v_call: TRBV5-1; clone_size: NA; d_call: NA; cdr3_aa: CASSRLEAGELFF; cdr3_nt: TGCGCCAGCAGTAGATTAGAGGCCGGGGAGCTGTTTTTT
j_call: TRBJ1-2; v_call: TRBV5-6; clone_size: few; d_call: TRBD1; cdr3_aa: CASSPGTGGGYTF; cdr3_nt: TGTGCCAGCAGCCCTGGGACAGGGGGTGGCTACACCTTC
j_call: TRBJ2-7; v_call: TRBV29-1; clone_size: NA; d_call: TRBD2; cdr3_aa: CSVEGTSGTSYEQYF; cdr3_nt: TGCAGCGTTGAGGGGACTAGCGGGACCTCCTACGAGCAGTACTTC
j_call: TRBJ1-2; v_call: TRBV18; clone_size: NA; d_call: NA; cdr3_aa: CASSVDRDGYTF; cdr3_nt: TGTGCCAGCTCAGTAGACAGAGATGGCTACACCTTC
j_call: TRBJ2-1; v_call: TRBV2; clone_size: NA; d_call: TRBD1; cdr3_aa: CASSDLRSDEGGGQFF; cdr3_nt: TGTGCCAGCAGTGACTTGCGCAGTGACGAAGGGGGCGGGCAGTTCTTC
j_call: TRBJ2-3; v_call: TRBV4-1; clone_size: NA; d_call: TRBD2; cdr3_aa: CASSAGLASYTQYF; cdr3_nt: TGCGCCAGCAGCGCCGGACTAGCCTCGTATACGCAGTATTTT
j_call: TRBJ2-3; v_call: TRBV4-2; clone_size: NA; d_call: NA; cdr3_aa: CASSQVSPLNTQYF; cdr3_nt: TGTGCCAGCAGCCAAGTTTCCCCCTTAAATACGCAGTATTTT
j_call: TRBJ1-6; v_call: TRBV2; clone_size: NA; d_call: TRBD1; cdr3_aa: CASRTTGYNSPLHF; cdr3_nt: TGTGCCAGCAGGACGACAGGGTATAATTCACCCCTCCACTTT
j_call: TRBJ1-1; v_call: TRBV28; clone_size: NA; d_call: NA; cdr3_aa: CASRSDRLNTEAFF; cdr3_nt: TGTGCCAGCAGAAGCGACAGGCTGAACACTGAAGCTTTCTTT
j_call: TRBJ1-5; v_call: TRBV6-5; clone_size: NA; d_call: NA; cdr3_aa: CASSNLRGTDQPQHF; cdr3_nt: TGTGCCAGCAGTAACCTCAGGGGAACGGATCAGCCCCAGCATTTT